Each of the 30 T cell receptor beta chains below was sequenced from the same sample in a study of blood T cell repertoires in COVID-19 (TCRdb year 2020). The receptor library was made with the immunoSEQ multiplex PCR assay. Imported from immuneACCESS, the table was reduced by TCRdb to in-frame sequences with V and J called. These copies leave out some clones; in studies compared against another copy, an unresolved V gene accounts for under half, and the cause of the remainder is not known. The sample table holds about 310,000 clones, of which about 88% were seen once. The top ten clones comprise about 9.9% of the sample. What was sequenced was PBMCs or T cells enriched from blood (not recorded which). The source of these receptors is a woman aged 40 to 55 who had recovered from COVID-19.

V usage is TRBV4-3 and J usage is TRBJ2-3; 7 bases are shared with TRBD2. Unmatched junction bases numbered 4, after V lost 0 bases and J lost 4 bases. The CDR3 spans 15 residues. The V gene's germline CDR1 is LGHNA and CDR2 YSLEER. The CDR3 bases are TGCGCCAGCAGCCAAGATGTGCTAGCGGCAGATACGCAGTATTTT. This sequence encodes CASSQDVLAADTQYF.

The genes are TRBV2 and TRBJ1-1; 7 bases line up with TRBD1. CDR3 length: 14 amino acids. Trimming removed 6 bases from V and 6 bases from J; junction bases left unmatched: 10. CDR1 is SNHLY, CDR2 FYNNEI, per germline. Here the CDR3 DNA reads TGTGCCAGCAGCGCGGACCGGGACAGCCCTGAAGCTTTCTTT. Its protein is CASSADRDSPEAFF.

The V call is TRBV29-1, the J call TRBJ2-7, with 8 nucleotides matching TRBD1. The CDR3 totals 12 residues. Germline values: CDR1 SQVTM, CDR2 ANQGSEA. Trimming at V came to 7 bases and at J to 5 bases, leaving 7 bases not matched to a gene. In nucleotides, the CDR3 is TGCAGCGCTTCGCAGGGGGCGGACGAGCAGTACTTC. Its protein product is CSASQGADEQYF.

The chain joins TRBV12-3 or TRBV12-4 to TRBJ1-1; D not resolved. CDR3 length: 13 residues. V was clipped by 10 bases and J by 5 bases, with 17 bases between them. CDR3 residues: CAITVGSYTEAFF. CDR3 nucleotides: TGTGCCATCACGGTGGGGAGCTATACTGAAGCTTTCTTT.

The rearrangement uses TRBV30 and TRBJ1-5; maybe TRBD1 (5 bases). CDR3 length: 16 amino acids. Trimming left V 0 bases short and J 1 base short, with 13 bases between. CDR1 GTSNPN and CDR2 SVGIG come from the germline V gene (reference sequence). The CDR3 reads CAWSVQAVSSNQPQHF. The CDR3 DNA sequence: TGTGCCTGGAGTGTACAGGCCGTTTCAAGCAATCAGCCCCAGCATTTT.

V usage is TRBV6-1 and J usage is TRBJ2-2, with 7 positions matching TRBD2. Germline V gene lookup returns CDR1 MNHNS and CDR2 SASEGT. V lost 2 bases and J lost 6; bases outside the gene matches: 3. There are 14 residues in the CDR3. The chain's CDR3 is CASSEWGGPGELFF. In nucleotides, the CDR3 is TGTGCCAGCAGTGAATGGGGGGGACCCGGGGAGCTGTTTTTT.

This sequence joins TRBV7-2 and TRBJ2-1; D perhaps matches TRBD2 (5 bases). The germline gives CDR1 SGHTA, CDR2 FQGNSA. Trimming took off 3 bases at V and 6 bases at J, with 9 bases between the two ends. This CDR3 has 13 amino acids. The CDR3 is CASSFGLINEQFF. CDR3 nucleotide sequence: TGTGCCAGCAGCTTCGGACTGATCAATGAGCAGTTCTTC.

The CDR3 loop is CASSQAYTSGRETQYF. The CDR3 coding sequence is TGTGCCAGCAGCCAAGCCTATACTAGCGGGAGAGAGACCCAGTACTTC. The chain couples TRBV3-1 (or the pseudogene TRBV3-2) to TRBJ2-5, with 11 bases identical to TRBD2. The length of the CDR3 is 16 residues. The junction had 5 bases not matched to a gene; V was cut back by 1 base and J by 4 bases. Germline-derived CDR1 and CDR2 are LGHDT and YNNKEL (reference sequence).

J is TRBJ1-4 and V is TRBV7-9, with 8 bases lining up with TRBD1. The CDR3 covers 14 residues. With 5 bases clipped from V and 4 bases from J, the junction kept 3 bases outside the gene matches. Germline V gene data show CDR1 as SEHNR and CDR2 as FQNEAQ (reference sequence). The CDR3 is CASSPGQDNEKLFF. The CDR3 nucleotides read TGTGCCAGCAGCCCGGGACAGGATAATGAAAAACTGTTTTTT.

The chain combines TRBV7-9 with TRBJ1-4; D ambiguous. The CDR3 sequence is 14 residues long. V shed 1 base and J shed 6 bases, with 9 bases lying between them. The germline gives CDR1 SEHNR, CDR2 FQNEAQ (reference sequence). The CDR3 loop reads CASSLGSADEKLFF. The CDR3 coding sequence is TGTGCCAGCAGCTTAGGGAGCGCGGATGAAAAACTGTTTTTT.

The J gene is TRBJ1-1, the V gene TRBV5-1; no clear D gene. The CDR3 runs 13 residues. Germline CDR1 is SGHRS and CDR2 is YFSETQ. The V gene lost 8 bases and the J gene lost 4 bases, with 15 bases spanning the gap. CDR3: CASIGRPGTEAFF. CDR3 in DNA: TGCGCCAGTATAGGAAGACCAGGCACTGAAGCTTTCTTT. Based on the CDR3 plus reference TRBV5-1 and TRBJ1-1, the full variable domain is KAGVTQTPRYLIKTRGQQVTLSCSPISGHRSVSWYQQTPGQGLQFLFEYFSETQRNKGNFPGRFSGRQFSNSRSEMNVSTLELGDSALYLCASIGRPGTEAFFGQGTRLTVV.

This sequence joins TRBV13 and TRBJ2-7; 11 nucleotides align to TRBD2. V was clipped by 8 bases and J by 3 bases; unmatched bases: 9. The CDR3 has 15 residues. Germline V gives CDR1 PRHDT, CDR2 FYEKMQ (reference sequence). The CDR3 DNA is TGTGCCAGCGTACTAGCGGGGGACATACGCTACGAGCAGTACTTC. Translation: CASVLAGDIRYEQYF.

The V gene is TRBV24-1, the J gene TRBJ1-2, with D possibly being TRBD1 (5 bases). This CDR3 comprises 12 residues. CDR1 KGHDR and CDR2 SFDVKD come from the germline V gene. V shed 4 bases and J shed 8 bases, with 10 bases lying between them. CDR3 coding DNA: TGTGCCACCAGTGACGGGGGATCAGGCTACACCTTC. Residues: CATSDGGSGYTF.

The chain couples TRBV7-9 to TRBJ1-4; tentatively, D is TRBD1 (6 bases). This CDR3 contains 15 residues. Germline V gives CDR1 SEHNR, CDR2 FQNEAQ (reference sequence). V lost 5 bases to trimming and J lost 4 bases, with 14 bases between them. The CDR3 DNA is TGTGCCAGCAGCAAGCAGGGGACCATTAATGAAAAACTGTTTTTT. It codes for CASSKQGTINEKLFF.

This clone was observed a single time. The same CDR3 arises from other DNA sequences in this sample as well. CDR3 in amino acids: CASSLDSNYGYTF. The CDR3 DNA sequence: TGTGCCAGCAGTCTCGACAGCAACTATGGCTACACCTTC. The chain joins TRBV6-5 to TRBJ1-2; a possible D gene is TRBD1 (5 bases). Germline loops: CDR1 MNHEY, CDR2 SVGAGI. The CDR3 is 13 residues long. V gave up 5 bases and J gave up 2 bases, with 9 bases separating them.

The chain couples TRBV13 to TRBJ2-5; 8 bases are shared with TRBD1. Germline CDR1 reads PRHDT; CDR2 reads FYEKMQ (reference sequence). The CDR3 covers 14 residues. The ends lost 5 bases at V and 4 bases at J; junction bases unmatched: 6. CDR3 DNA: TGTGCCAGCAGCCCGACAGGGGTGGCAGAGACCCAGTACTTC. This encodes CASSPTGVAETQYF.

The gene calls are TRBV27 and TRBJ1-1, with 10 bases identical to TRBD1. Trimming cost V 3 bases and J 1 base; bases outside gene matches: 5. From germline, CDR1 is MNHEY and CDR2 SMNVEV (reference sequence). CDR3 size: 16 residues. The CDR3 DNA sequence: TGTGCCAGCAGTTTCCTCCGGGACAGGGGGAACACTGAAGCTTTCTTT. This translates into CASSFLRDRGNTEAFF.

A remark on this clone: A junction end diverges from the germline sequence, so it may reflect a read error. The J gene is TRBJ1-1, the V gene TRBV7-7; D gene unclear. The CDR3 runs 13 residues. Looked up from germline, CDR1 is SSHAT and CDR2 is FNYEAQ (reference sequence). CDR3 protein: CASSSPQYTEAFF. DNA for the CDR3: TGTGCTAGCAGCTCGCCCCAGTACACTGAAGCTTTCTTT.

The rearrangement uses TRBV7-2 and TRBJ2-3, with 8 bases identical to TRBD1. Unmatched junction bases numbered 5, after V lost 1 base and J lost 2 bases. The CDR3 length is 16 residues. The germline gives CDR1 SGHTA, CDR2 FQGNSA. CDR3 protein: CASSLGQGSFTDTQYF. CDR3 nucleotide sequence: TGTGCCAGCAGCTTAGGACAGGGGTCCTTCACAGATACGCAGTATTTT.

The CDR3 DNA sequence: TGTGCCAGCAGCAAAGGACAGAGCAATCAGCCCCAGCATTTT. Translation: CASSKGQSNQPQHF. The chain links TRBV7-2 to TRBJ1-5, with D perhaps matching TRBD1 (6 bases). This CDR3 is built from 14 residues. V lost 5 bases and J lost 1, with 9 bases in between. Germline V gene sequence: CDR1 SGHTA, CDR2 FQGNSA.

This clone has a single count. This sequence may be a read error, since a much larger clone differs from it by one base. At the DNA level, this CDR3 is encoded by other sequences in the same sample as well. This rearrangement joins TRBV7-2 to TRBJ2-5; D possibly corresponds to TRBD1 (5 bases). V dropped 1 base and J dropped 2 bases, with 5 bases sitting between them. The CDR3 length is 13 residues. Germline values: CDR1 SGHTA, CDR2 FQGNSA. The CDR3 sequence: CASSLGQQETQYF. CDR3 DNA: TGTGCCAGCAGCTTAGGACAGCAAGAGACCCAGTACTTC.

The gene calls are TRBV4-1 and TRBJ1-2, with D possibly being TRBD1 (5 bases). Trimming took off 0 bases at V and 5 bases at J, with 13 bases between the two ends. CDR1 and CDR2 from the germline V gene are MGHRA and YSYEKL. The CDR3 is 15 residues long. This CDR3 reads CASSQETGQMYGYTF. CDR3 DNA sequence: TGCGCCAGCAGCCAAGAAACAGGTCAAATGTATGGCTACACCTTC.

V and J are TRBV5-6 and TRBJ2-1; 8 nucleotides match TRBD1. From germline, CDR1 is SGHDT and CDR2 YYEEEE. V lost 0 bases, J lost 10 bases, and 9 bases stayed unmatched. The CDR3 runs 15 residues. The CDR3 DNA is TGTGCCAGCAGCTTGGATGGGCAGGGGGCCTTCGAGCAGTTCTTC. As protein: CASSLDGQGAFEQFF.

CDR3 in amino acids: CASSLRLAGETDTQYF. As DNA, the CDR3 is TGTGCCAGCAGCCTACGTTTAGCGGGGGAAACAGATACGCAGTATTTT. The rearrangement links TRBV4-2 to TRBJ2-3; 9 nucleotides agree with TRBD2. The CDR3 is 16 residues long. V trimming: 4 bases; J trimming: 3 bases; junction bases outside the gene matches: 8. Germline V lookup: CDR1 LGHNA, CDR2 YNFKEQ.

The chain combines TRBV11-2 with TRBJ1-1; D call uncertain. The CDR3 covers 13 residues. The germline gives CDR1 SGHAT, CDR2 FQNNGV. The V end was cut by 5 bases, the J end by 1 base, with 8 bases between. The CDR3 coding sequence is TGTGCCAGCAGCCGCGTTCGGAACACTGAAGCTTTCTTT. It yields the protein CASSRVRNTEAFF.

This chain uses TRBV2 with TRBJ2-1, with 11 bases fitting TRBD2. V was pared by 6 bases and J by 0 bases, with 4 bases of the junction left unmatched. From germline, CDR1 is SNHLY and CDR2 FYNNEI. The CDR3 runs to 16 residues. CDR3 DNA sequence: TGTGCCAGCAGAGTTACTAGCGGGAGCTCCTACAATGAGCAGTTCTTC. Translated: CASRVTSGSSYNEQFF.

The rearrangement joins TRBV28 to TRBJ2-7; 8 nucleotides match TRBD1. Germline lookup yields CDR1 MDHEN and CDR2 SYDVKM. Trimming took 0 bases from V and 0 from J; bases not matched to a gene: 4. CDR3 length: 16 residues. CDR3: CASSLWRQGASYEQYF. The DNA for the CDR3 is TGTGCCAGCAGTTTATGGCGGCAGGGGGCCTCCTACGAGCAGTACTTC.

The rearrangement uses TRBV3-1 (or the pseudogene TRBV3-2) and TRBJ1-6, with 8 bases matching TRBD1. The germline gives CDR1 LGHDT, CDR2 YNNKEL (reference sequence). V shed 0 bases and J 9 bases; nucleotides not matched to a gene: 4. The length of the CDR3 is 15 residues. The CDR3 nucleotides are TGTGCCAGCAGCCAAGATCAGGGGGCTGGTTCACCCCTCCACTTT. Its translation is CASSQDQGAGSPLHF.

This chain connects TRBV30 to TRBJ1-2; 7 nucleotides agree with TRBD1. The V segment lost 2 bases and the J segment 5 bases; nucleotides outside the gene matches: 11. CDR1 and CDR2 from the germline V gene are GTSNPN and SVGIG (reference sequence). The CDR3 contains 15 residues. The CDR3 loop reads CAWSQQGIGAYGYTF. CDR3 bases: TGTGCCTGGAGTCAACAGGGGATCGGGGCTTATGGCTACACCTTC.

This chain connects TRBV27 to TRBJ2-7; 16 positions agree with TRBD2. V shed 5 bases and J 4 bases; nucleotides not matched to a gene: 5. The CDR3 totals 16 residues. The germline V gene encodes CDR1 MNHEY and CDR2 SMNVEV (reference sequence). CDR3 nucleotide sequence: TGTGCCAGCAGTAGCCCGGGACTAGCGGGGGGGTACGAGCAGTACTTC. It translates to CASSSPGLAGGYEQYF.